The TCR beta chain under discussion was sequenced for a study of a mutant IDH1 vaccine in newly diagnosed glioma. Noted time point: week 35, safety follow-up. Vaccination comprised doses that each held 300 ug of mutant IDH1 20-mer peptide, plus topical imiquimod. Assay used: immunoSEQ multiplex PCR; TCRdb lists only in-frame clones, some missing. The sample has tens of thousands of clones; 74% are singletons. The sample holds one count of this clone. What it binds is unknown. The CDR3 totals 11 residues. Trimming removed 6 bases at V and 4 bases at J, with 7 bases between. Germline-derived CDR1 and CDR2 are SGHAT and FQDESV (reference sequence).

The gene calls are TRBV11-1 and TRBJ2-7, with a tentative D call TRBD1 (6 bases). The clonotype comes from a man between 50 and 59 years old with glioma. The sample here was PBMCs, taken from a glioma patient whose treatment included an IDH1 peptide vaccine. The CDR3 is CASRTGYEQYF. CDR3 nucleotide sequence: TGTGCCAGCAGGACAGGATACGAGCAGTACTTC.